The 24 T cell receptor beta chains presented below share a single source sample, sequenced in a study of T cell responses to AZD1222 COVID-19 vaccine. The method was immunoSEQ multiplex PCR; TCRdb's version includes in-frame clones alone and lacks a portion of them. Here the sample spans about 140,000 clones, 93% being singletons. Sample: peripheral blood, taken on day 0 of AZD1222 vaccination. The receptor source for this set is an adult in good health.

The gene calls are TRBV2 and TRBJ2-3, with D hard to call. The germline V gene has CDR1 SNHLY and CDR2 FYNNEI. Trimming stripped 6 bases from V and 4 bases from J, with 14 bases between. The CDR3 is made up of 14 amino acids. The CDR3 DNA follows: TGTGCCAGCAGCACATCACTAAGGGCAGATACGCAGTATTTT. It is translated as CASSTSLRADTQYF.

There are a few counts of this clone. Germline is not matched at one junction end, which may reflect a read error. CDR3 sequence reads: CASSLVLAGTGELFF. Here the CDR3 DNA reads TGTGCTAGCAGCTTAGTACTAGCGGGGACCGGGGAGCTGTTTTTT. The chain is built from TRBV7-7 and TRBJ2-2; 10 nucleotides agree with TRBD2. CDR1 and CDR2 (germline): SSHAT, FNYEAQ (reference sequence). This CDR3 contains 15 residues.

This chain joins TRBV5-4 and TRBJ2-7; D is possibly TRBD1 (5 bases). CDR3 size: 13 residues. Germline CDR1 is SGHNT and CDR2 is YYREEE (reference sequence). With 4 bases removed from V and 7 bases from J, the gap between germline ends came to 15 bases. The CDR3 DNA is TGTGCCAGCAGCCGCGACAGCAAAGGAGAGCAGTACTTC. This sequence encodes CASSRDSKGEQYF.

V gene TRBV18 combines with J gene TRBJ1-2; 10 nucleotides line up with TRBD1. Germline V gene data show CDR1 as KGHSH and CDR2 as LQKENI. The CDR3 is 14 residues long. With 4 bases clipped from V and 5 bases from J, the junction kept 4 bases outside the gene matches. CDR3 coding DNA: TGTGCCAGCTCACGAGACAGGGGGCATTATGGCTACACCTTC. It is translated as CASSRDRGHYGYTF.

The chain recombines TRBV4-3 with TRBJ1-5; D ambiguous. CDR1 and CDR2 from the germline V gene are LGHNA and YSLEER. Between the trimmed V and J ends, which lost 0 bases and 2 bases, there was a span of 14 bases. This CDR3 has 17 residues. CDR3: CASSQDAGGSRNQPQHF. As DNA, the CDR3 is TGCGCCAGCAGCCAAGATGCTGGTGGCAGCCGCAATCAGCCCCAGCATTTT.

This chain uses TRBV2 with TRBJ2-5; TRBD2 might be the D (5 bases). Germline CDR1 and CDR2: SNHLY and FYNNEI. The length of the CDR3 is 13 residues. Deletions cut 5 bases from V and 3 bases from J, with 10 bases between. This CDR3 reads CASSPGLKETQYF. In nucleotides, the CDR3 is TGTGCCAGCAGTCCCGGACTTAAAGAGACCCAGTACTTC.

The rearrangement joins TRBV2 to TRBJ2-5; 10 bases line up with TRBD2. V lost 2 bases to trimming and J lost 5 bases; unmatched junction nucleotides: 2. Germline V gives CDR1 SNHLY, CDR2 FYNNEI. CDR3 length: 14 amino acids. CDR3 DNA sequence: TGTGCCAGCAGTGAACCTAGCGGGAGTGAGACCCAGTACTTC. This encodes CASSEPSGSETQYF.

This clone was seen once. The chain uses TRBV11-3 and TRBJ1-1; weak D call: TRBD1 (5 bases). The CDR3 is 13 amino acids. Germline CDR1 is SGHNT and CDR2 is YENEEA. The V end was cut by 5 bases, the J end by 4 bases, with 11 bases between. For the CDR3, the DNA is TGTGCCAGCAGCGGAGGGGTGGGCACTGAAGCTTTCTTT. Residues: CASSGGVGTEAFF.

The chain joins TRBV9 to TRBJ2-7, with TRBD2 identical over 10 bases. The CDR3 runs to 15 residues. Germline-derived CDR1 and CDR2 are SGDLS and YYNGEE. Trimming took 4 bases from V and 2 from J; bases not matched to a gene: 6. CDR3 amino acids: CASSPLAGATYEQYF. The DNA for the CDR3 is TGTGCCAGCAGCCCCCTAGCGGGGGCAACCTACGAGCAGTACTTC.

The rearrangement links TRBV3-1 (or the pseudogene TRBV3-2) to TRBJ1-5; D gene unclear. The CDR3 has 14 residues. The germline gives CDR1 LGHDT, CDR2 YNNKEL (reference sequence). Trimming cost V 1 base and J 5 bases, with 9 bases left between them. CDR3 in amino acids: CASSQGPAYQPQHF. CDR3 in DNA: TGTGCCAGCAGCCAAGGGCCAGCTTATCAGCCCCAGCATTTT.

The rearrangement joins TRBV6-2 or TRBV6-3 to TRBJ2-1; 7 bases line up with TRBD2. V dropped 0 bases and J dropped 2; count of bases not matched to a gene: 10. The CDR3 is 18 residues long. CDR1 is MNHEY and CDR2 is SVGEGT in the germline V gene. CDR3 amino acids: CASSYSRTGTTPYNEQFF. The CDR3 DNA sequence: TGTGCCAGCAGTTACTCGAGGACCGGGACTACTCCCTACAATGAGCAGTTCTTC.

V is TRBV10-1 and J is TRBJ1-2, with D hard to call. Trimming removed 6 bases from V and 0 bases from J, with 17 bases in between. Germline V gene lookup returns CDR1 WNHNN and CDR2 SYGVQD (reference sequence). The CDR3 is 16 amino acids. CDR3 nucleotide sequence: TGCGCCAGCAGCGAGGGCCTTCACCTCTCTAACTATGGCTACACCTTC. Translation: CASSEGLHLSNYGYTF.

V is TRBV6-5 and J is TRBJ2-1, with D perhaps matching TRBD2 (5 bases). Trimming removed 6 bases at V and 3 bases at J, with 6 bases between. The V gene's germline CDR1 is MNHEY and CDR2 SVGAGI. This CDR3 has 12 amino acids. CDR3 residues: CASRRDYNEQFF. The CDR3 DNA reads TGTGCCAGCAGGAGGGACTACAATGAGCAGTTCTTC.

V and J are TRBV29-1 and TRBJ2-3; D possibly corresponds to TRBD2 (5 bases). The ends were cut back, 7 bases at V and 4 bases at J, with 12 bases in the middle. Germline CDR1 is SQVTM and CDR2 is ANQGSEA. This CDR3 comprises 12 residues. The CDR3 bases are TGCAGCGCCAGAAGCGGCTCAGATACGCAGTATTTT. Encoded protein: CSARSGSDTQYF.

This chain links TRBV7-6 with TRBJ2-7; D is possibly TRBD1 (5 bases). The CDR3 runs to 13 residues. The V gene's germline CDR1 is SGHVS and CDR2 FNYEAQ. The V end lost 2 bases, the J end lost 3 bases, and 8 bases lay between the germline ends. The CDR3 region is CASSLYDSYEQYF. CDR3 DNA: TGTGCCAGCAGCTTATATGACAGCTACGAGCAGTACTTC.

V is TRBV5-4 and J is TRBJ2-1; no firm D call. In germline, CDR1 is SGHNT, CDR2 YYREEE (reference sequence). Trimming shortened V by 2 bases and J by 4 bases, and 13 bases separated the two germline ends. The length of the CDR3 is 15 residues. The CDR3 reads CASSFGGSVYNEQFF. In DNA form, the CDR3 reads TGTGCCAGCAGCTTCGGCGGCTCGGTTTACAATGAGCAGTTCTTC.

This sequence joins TRBV19 and TRBJ1-2; TRBD1 aligns across 7 bases. Trimming cost V 7 bases and J 4 bases; bases outside gene matches: 9. Germline V CDR1 and CDR2: LNHDA, SQIVND (reference sequence). The CDR3 loop spans 14 amino acids. The CDR3 reads CASTFGDRVYGYTF. CDR3 bases: TGTGCCAGTACTTTTGGGGACAGAGTCTATGGCTACACCTTC.

The chain joins TRBV10-3 to TRBJ2-7, with 9 nucleotides matching TRBD2. The CDR3 is 15 residues long. With V trimmed by 6 bases and J by 7 bases, 13 bases remained unmatched. CDR1 is ENHRY and CDR2 is SYGVKD in the germline V gene. CDR3 in DNA: TGTGCCATCAGAAGAGTAGCGGGAGCGAAAGAGGAGCAGTACTTC. Protein sequence: CAIRRVAGAKEEQYF.

The chain recombines TRBV5-1 with TRBJ1-2; D might be TRBD1 (6 bases). CDR1 is SGHRS, CDR2 YFSETQ, per germline. The V gene lost 0 bases and the J gene lost 0 bases, with 15 bases spanning the gap. This CDR3 spans 17 amino acids. The DNA for the CDR3 is TGCGCCAGCAGCTTGGCGTCAGGGACATGGGCTAACTATGGCTACACCTTC. Amino acids: CASSLASGTWANYGYTF.

The V gene is TRBV2, the J gene TRBJ1-2; 8 bases agree with TRBD1. Trimming cost V 8 bases and J 4 bases; bases outside gene matches: 12. Germline lookup yields CDR1 SNHLY and CDR2 FYNNEI. The CDR3 spans 15 residues. CDR3 region: CASGNFPDRVYGYTF. Here the CDR3 DNA reads TGTGCCAGCGGAAACTTTCCGGACAGGGTCTATGGCTACACCTTC. The complete variable domain, with remaining parts taken from reference TRBV2 and TRBJ1-2, reads EPEVTQTPSHQVTQMGQEVILRCVPISNHLYFYWYRQILGQKVEFLVSFYNNEISEKSEIFDDQFSVERPDGSNFTLKIRSTKLEDSAMYFCASGNFPDRVYGYTFGSGTRLTVV.

This clone was observed a few times. The rearrangement links TRBV4-3 to TRBJ2-7; D not certain. The CDR3 consists of 14 residues. The germline V gene encodes CDR1 LGHNA and CDR2 YSLEER. V was cut by 0 bases and J by 0 bases, with 6 bases left in between. The DNA of the CDR3 is TGCGCCAGCAGCCAAGAACCAAGCTCCTACGAGCAGTACTTC. Residues: CASSQEPSSYEQYF.

V is TRBV4-2 and J is TRBJ2-7, with D unclear. Trimming shortened V by 0 bases and J by 0 bases, and 9 bases separated the two germline ends. From germline, CDR1 is LGHNA and CDR2 YNFKEQ. The CDR3 runs to 15 residues. This CDR3 reads CASSQEGFSSYEQYF. The CDR3 DNA sequence: TGTGCCAGCAGCCAAGAAGGTTTCAGCTCCTACGAGCAGTACTTC.

This rearrangement joins TRBV27 to TRBJ1-1; D is uncertain. The CDR3 loop spans 14 amino acids. Trimming took off 3 bases at V and 1 base at J, with 9 bases between the two ends. The germline CDR1 and CDR2 sequences are MNHEY and SMNVEV (reference sequence). In nucleotides, the CDR3 is TGTGCCAGCAGTTTGGGTGTAGCGAACACTGAAGCTTTCTTT. Its translation is CASSLGVANTEAFF.

This clone was seen only a few times. This chain links TRBV9 with TRBJ2-1, with D uncertain. Per the germline V gene, CDR1 is SGDLS and CDR2 is YYNGEE. Deletions cut 3 bases from V and 8 bases from J, with 12 bases between. CDR3 length: 13 residues. CDR3: CASSALPGHEQFF. DNA of the CDR3: TGTGCCAGCAGCGCCCTCCCCGGCCATGAGCAGTTCTTC.